This passage covers 19 T cell receptor beta chains from one sample sequenced in a study of OX40 agonist ivuxolimab in advanced cancers. Generated by immunoSEQ multiplex PCR, the TCRdb table keeps only in-frame clones and is missing some. The sample contains about 46,000 clones, 82% of which appear only once. The specimen comprised CD4+ or CD8+ T cells sorted from blood, sampled in a trial of the OX40 agonist ivuxolimab. The receptors here all came from an adult with an advanced solid tumor such as melanoma, head and neck, liver or kidney cancer.

The V gene is TRBV7-9, the J gene TRBJ1-1, with a tentative D call TRBD1 (6 bases). Trimming took 1 base from V and 0 from J, leaving 12 bases between them. Germline V gene sequence: CDR1 SEHNR, CDR2 FQNEAQ (reference sequence). The CDR3 is 16 residues long. CDR3 in DNA: TGTGCCAGCAGCTTAGGGGCAGGGGTCCTGAACACTGAAGCTTTCTTT. Amino acids: CASSLGAGVLNTEAFF.

V usage is TRBV6-1 and J usage is TRBJ2-1; D might be TRBD1 or TRBD2, each matching 5 bases. Per germline, CDR1 MNHNS and CDR2 SASEGT. Deletions cut 6 bases from V and 9 bases from J, with 21 bases between. The CDR3 contains 15 residues. The CDR3, as DNA: TGTGCCAGCAGGGGGGATGCTCTGGCTGGGAGTGAGCAGTTCTTC. Encoded protein: CASRGDALAGSEQFF.

This clone has only a few counts. The rearrangement uses TRBV4-1 and TRBJ2-2, with 7 bases that match TRBD1. Per germline, CDR1 MGHRA and CDR2 YSYEKL. This CDR3 is 16 amino acids long. Losses at the gene ends were 0 bases for V and 0 bases for J; bases not matched to a gene: 1. The CDR3 DNA sequence: TGCGCCAGCAGCCAAGAAGGGGGCTCGAACACCGGGGAGCTGTTTTTT. Encoded protein: CASSQEGGSNTGELFF.

The chain combines TRBV2 with TRBJ1-1; the match to TRBD1 covers 9 bases. The germline V gene has CDR1 SNHLY and CDR2 FYNNEI. This CDR3 region has 14 residues. After removal of 4 bases from V and 6 bases from J, the junction contained 6 bases not matched to a gene. CDR3 loop: CASSGTGDIAEAFF. CDR3 DNA: TGTGCCAGCAGTGGGACAGGGGACATCGCTGAAGCTTTCTTT.

The chain uses TRBV5-6 and TRBJ2-7; D gene uncertain. CDR3 length: 16 residues. Germline lookup yields CDR1 SGHDT and CDR2 YYEEEE. V gave up 0 bases and J gave up 5 bases, with 18 bases separating them. The CDR3 protein is CASSLGLPETANEQYF. CDR3 coding DNA: TGTGCCAGCAGCTTGGGGCTACCAGAGACGGCGAACGAGCAGTACTTC. Variable domain in full (rest from reference TRBV5-6 and TRBJ2-7): DAGVTQSPTHLIKTRGQQVTLRCSPKSGHDTVSWYQQALGQGPQFIFQYYEEEERQRGNFPDRFSGHQFPNYSSELNVNALLLGDSALYLCASSLGLPETANEQYFGPGTRLTVT.

This rearrangement joins TRBV5-8 to TRBJ2-5; D unresolved. There are 12 residues in the CDR3. Germline V lookup: CDR1 SGHTS, CDR2 YDEGEE. V was pared by 2 bases and J by 4 bases, with 6 bases between. CDR3 coding DNA: TGTGCCAGCAGCTTACGTCGAGAGACCCAGTACTTC. Residues: CASSLRRETQYF.

This chain's CDR3 is CASSEARGNTIYF. CDR3 DNA: TGTGCCAGCAGTGAAGCCAGAGGAAACACCATATATTTT. V and J are TRBV6-1 and TRBJ1-3; no definite D call. V was shortened by 0 bases and J by 4 bases, with 4 bases between the two germline ends. This CDR3 is 13 amino acids long. Looked up from germline, CDR1 is MNHNS and CDR2 is SASEGT.

This chain joins TRBV30 and TRBJ1-6; the D is unclear. Germline lookup yields CDR1 GTSNPN and CDR2 SVGIG (reference sequence). Trimming cost V 2 bases and J 9 bases, with 14 bases left between them. This CDR3 has 14 residues. Written as DNA, the CDR3 is TGTGCCTGGAGTTCCGGGCGCATCGGTTCACCCCTCCACTTT. Its protein is CAWSSGRIGSPLHF. Full variable domain (outside the CDR3, taken from reference TRBV30 and TRBJ1-6): SQTIHQWPATLVQPVGSPLSLECTVEGTSNPNLYWYRQAAGRGLQLLFYSVGIGQISSEVPQNLSASRPQDRQFILSSKKLLLSDSGFYLCAWSSGRIGSPLHFGNGTRLTVT.

This clone showed up just a few times. The chain joins TRBV7-2 to TRBJ2-2; 11 nucleotides align to TRBD1. Germline lookup yields CDR1 SGHTA and CDR2 FQGNSA. This CDR3 region has 14 residues. V trimming: 4 bases; J trimming: 9 bases; junction bases outside the gene matches: 4. The CDR3 DNA reads as TGTGCCAGCAGCTCGTGGACAGGGGGCCGGGAGCTGTTTTTT. Protein sequence: CASSSWTGGRELFF. Filled out from reference TRBV7-2 and TRBJ2-2, the complete variable domain reads GAGVSQSPSNKVTEKGKDVELRCDPISGHTALYWYRQSLGQGLEFLIYFQGNSAPDKSGLPSDRFSAERTGGSVSTLTIQRTQQEDSAVYLCASSSWTGGRELFFGEGSRLTVL.

The chain couples TRBV11-2 to TRBJ1-6; TRBD1 is a possible D gene (5 bases). Trimming shortened V by 1 base and J by 9 bases, and 7 bases separated the two germline ends. This CDR3 comprises 13 residues. Germline V gives CDR1 SGHAT, CDR2 FQNNGV. Here the CDR3 reads CASSLGGPSPLHF. CDR3 DNA: TGTGCCAGCAGCTTAGGGGGACCTTCACCCCTCCACTTT. The entire variable domain, with the rest obtained from reference TRBV11-2 and TRBJ1-6, is as follows: EAGVAQSPRYKIIEKRQSVAFWCNPISGHATLYWYQQILGQGPKLLIQFQNNGVVDDSQLPKDRFSAERLKGVDSTLKIQPAKLEDSAVYLCASSLGGPSPLHFGNGTRLTVT.

The gene calls are TRBV6-1 and TRBJ1-1; D is undetermined. V lost 2 bases and J 0 bases, leaving 10 bases between the germline ends. Germline V gene sequence: CDR1 MNHNS, CDR2 SASEGT. The CDR3 has 15 amino acids. The CDR3 DNA reads TGTGCCAGCAGTGAAAAAGATACACTGAACACTGAAGCTTTCTTT. It translates to CASSEKDTLNTEAFF.

This chain links TRBV4-1 with TRBJ1-5; a possible D gene is TRBD1 (6 bases). This CDR3 comprises 14 residues. Germline loops: CDR1 MGHRA, CDR2 YSYEKL. V was shortened by 2 bases and J by 6 bases, with 11 bases between the two germline ends. The DNA for the CDR3 is TGCGCCAGCAGCCAAACCGGGGGCAGTCAGCCCCAGCATTTT. Its translation is CASSQTGGSQPQHF.

The rearrangement joins TRBV5-6 to TRBJ1-1; 7 bases align to TRBD1. Per the germline V gene, CDR1 is SGHDT and CDR2 is YYEEEE. V gave up 4 bases and J gave up 7 bases; unmatched junction bases: 7. The length of the CDR3 is 13 residues. The DNA for the CDR3 is TGTGCCAGCAGCCCGGACAGGTGGGGTGAAGCTTTCTTT. As protein: CASSPDRWGEAFF.

The chain recombines TRBV5-4 with TRBJ1-1, with D possibly matching TRBD1 (6 bases). This CDR3 region has 15 residues. Trimming left V 4 bases short and J 1 base short, with 14 bases between. Germline CDR1 SGHNT, CDR2 YYREEE (reference sequence). The CDR3, as DNA: TGTGCCAGCAGCGTCGGGACCAGGGGGAACACTGAAGCTTTCTTT. It encodes CASSVGTRGNTEAFF.

This clone was seen once. The chain carries TRBV4-1 and TRBJ1-4, with D possibly TRBD1 on 5 matching bases. The CDR3 extends over 14 amino acids. Trimming removed 3 bases from V and 6 bases from J, with 11 bases in between. Germline lookup yields CDR1 MGHRA and CDR2 YSYEKL. As DNA, the CDR3 is TGCGCCAGCAGCCAGCAGGGTTTGGATGAAAAACTGTTTTTT. It translates to CASSQQGLDEKLFF.

This clone was detected once. The chain recombines TRBV7-3 with TRBJ1-2, with D tentatively TRBD1 (5 bases). Germline lookup yields CDR1 SGHTA and CDR2 FQGTGA. Trimming pared 2 bases from V and 6 bases from J, leaving 19 bases between. The CDR3 consists of 16 residues. CDR3 nucleotide sequence: TGTGCCAGCAGCTTAGGACGCCTTAGTTGGGGGAATGGCTACACCTTC. This translates into CASSLGRLSWGNGYTF.

J is TRBJ2-6 and V is TRBV5-4; D not certain. Germline V gene lookup returns CDR1 SGHNT and CDR2 YYREEE (reference sequence). This CDR3 is 15 amino acids long. V lost 4 bases and J 0 bases, leaving 8 bases between the germline ends. The CDR3 DNA sequence: TGTGCCAGCAGCAATAGTTTCTCTGGGGCCAACGTCCTGACTTTC. This gives the protein CASSNSFSGANVLTF.

V is TRBV27 and J is TRBJ1-2; tentative D call: TRBD1 (6 bases). V was pared by 8 bases and J by 3 bases, with 19 bases between. Per the germline V gene, CDR1 is MNHEY and CDR2 is SMNVEV (reference sequence). This CDR3 region has 15 residues. In nucleotides, the CDR3 is TGTGCCAGCCGACGGGGTGGGGGGCTCGACTATGGCTACACCTTC. Translated, it gives CASRRGGGLDYGYTF.

This sequence joins TRBV27 and TRBJ1-5; D possibly corresponds to TRBD1 (6 bases). The CDR3 sequence is 18 residues long. CDR1 and CDR2 from the germline V gene are MNHEY and SMNVEV (reference sequence). V lost 5 bases and J 4 bases, leaving 24 bases between the germline ends. The DNA of the CDR3 is TGTGCCAGCAGTCTCAAGGCACAGGGTCCTTTTTCTAATCAGCCCCAGCATTTT. Protein product: CASSLKAQGPFSNQPQHF.